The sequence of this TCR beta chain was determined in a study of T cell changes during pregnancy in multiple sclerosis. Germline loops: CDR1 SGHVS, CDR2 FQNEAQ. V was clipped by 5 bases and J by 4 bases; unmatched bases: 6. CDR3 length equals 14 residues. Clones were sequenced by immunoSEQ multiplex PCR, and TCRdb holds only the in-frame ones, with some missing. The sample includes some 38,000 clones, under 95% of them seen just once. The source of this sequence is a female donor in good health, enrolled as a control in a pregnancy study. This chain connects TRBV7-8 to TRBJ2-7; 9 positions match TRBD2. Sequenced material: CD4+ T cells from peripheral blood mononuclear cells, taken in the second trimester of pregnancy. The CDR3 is CASSPPGLAYEQYF. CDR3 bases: TGTGCCAGCAGCCCCCCGGGACTAGCATACGAGCAGTACTTC.